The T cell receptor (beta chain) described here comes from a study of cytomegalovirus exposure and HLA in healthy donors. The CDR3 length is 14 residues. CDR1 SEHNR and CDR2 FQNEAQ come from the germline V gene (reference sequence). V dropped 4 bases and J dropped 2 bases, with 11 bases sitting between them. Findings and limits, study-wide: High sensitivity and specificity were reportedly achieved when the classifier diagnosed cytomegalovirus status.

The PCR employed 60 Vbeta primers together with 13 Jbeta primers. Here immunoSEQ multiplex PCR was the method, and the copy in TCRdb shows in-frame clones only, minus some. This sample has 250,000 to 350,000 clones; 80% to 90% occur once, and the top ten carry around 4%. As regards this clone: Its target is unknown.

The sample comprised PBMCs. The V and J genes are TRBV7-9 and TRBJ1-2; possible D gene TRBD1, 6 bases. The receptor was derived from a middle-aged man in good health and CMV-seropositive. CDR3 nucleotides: TGTGCCAGCAGCTCAGGGACACGAAACTATGGCTACACCTTC. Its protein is CASSSGTRNYGYTF.